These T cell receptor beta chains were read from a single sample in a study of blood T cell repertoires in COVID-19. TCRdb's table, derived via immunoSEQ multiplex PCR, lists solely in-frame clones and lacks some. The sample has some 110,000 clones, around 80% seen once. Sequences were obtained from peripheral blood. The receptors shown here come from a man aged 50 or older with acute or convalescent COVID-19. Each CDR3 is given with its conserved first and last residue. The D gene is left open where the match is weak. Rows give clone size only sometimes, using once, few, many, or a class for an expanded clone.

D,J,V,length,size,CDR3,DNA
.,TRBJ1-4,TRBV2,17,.,CASSETVLGGANEKLFF,TGTGCCAGCAGTGAGACCGTCTTGGGAGGGGCTAATGAAAAACTGTTTTTT
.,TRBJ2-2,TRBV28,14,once,CASSLTRGFGELFF,TGTGCCAGCAGTTTAACTCGGGGTTTTGGGGAGCTGTTTTTT
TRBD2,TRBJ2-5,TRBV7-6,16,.,CASSLILTSGQETQYF,TGTGCCAGCAGCTTAATTCTAACTAGCGGACAAGAGACCCAGTACTTC
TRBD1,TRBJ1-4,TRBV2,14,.,CASSTDRYNEKLFF,TGTGCCAGCAGCACGGACAGGTATAATGAAAAACTGTTTTTT
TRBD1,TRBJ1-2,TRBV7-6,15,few,CASSLVRGPSYGYTF,TGTGCCAGCAGCTTAGTTAGGGGGCCCTCCTATGGCTACACCTTC
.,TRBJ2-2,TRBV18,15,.,CASSPQGLNTGELFF,TGTGCCAGCTCACCGCAGGGGTTGAACACCGGGGAGCTGTTTTTT
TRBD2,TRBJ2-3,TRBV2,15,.,CASRDGLAVTDTQYF,TGTGCCAGCAGGGATGGACTAGCGGTCACAGATACGCAGTATTTT
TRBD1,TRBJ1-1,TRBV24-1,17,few,CAPDRPGHRQGSAEAFF,TGTGCCCCAGACCGGCCGGGGCATCGACAGGGGAGCGCTGAAGCTTTCTTT
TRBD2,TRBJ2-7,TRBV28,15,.,CASSVGTSGADEQYF,TGTGCCAGCAGTGTCGGGACTAGCGGCGCCGACGAGCAGTACTTC
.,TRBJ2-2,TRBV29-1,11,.,CSVRSTGELFF,TGCAGCGTCCGGAGCACCGGGGAGCTGTTTTTT
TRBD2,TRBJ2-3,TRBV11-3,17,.,CASSSGLAGERTDTQYF,TGTGCCAGCAGCTCTGGACTAGCGGGAGAAAGAACAGATACGCAGTATTTT
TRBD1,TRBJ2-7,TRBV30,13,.,CAWGRQGAYEQYF,TGTGCCTGGGGTCGACAGGGGGCCTACGAGCAGTACTTC
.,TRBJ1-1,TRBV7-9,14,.,CASSLAIENTEAFF,TGTGCCAGCAGCTTAGCTATAGAGAACACTGAAGCTTTCTTT
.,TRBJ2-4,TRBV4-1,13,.,CASSQATRNIQYF,TGCGCCAGCAGCCAAGCGACACGAAACATTCAGTACTTC
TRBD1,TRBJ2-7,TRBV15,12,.,CATRQGSYEQYF,TGTGCCACCCGACAGGGTTCCTACGAGCAGTACTTC
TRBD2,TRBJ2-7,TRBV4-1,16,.,CASSQPGLESSYEQYF,TGCGCCAGCAGCCAGCCGGGACTAGAAAGCTCCTACGAGCAGTACTTC
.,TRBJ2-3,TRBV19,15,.,CASRHTATSGYTQYF,TGTGCCAGTAGACACACTGCAACGTCCGGGTATACGCAGTATTTT
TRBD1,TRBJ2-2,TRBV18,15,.,CASSPGQGLPGELFF,TGTGCCAGCTCACCAGGACAGGGTCTCCCCGGGGAGCTGTTTTTT
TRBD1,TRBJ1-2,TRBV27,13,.,CASSRTGGVGYTF,TGTGCCAGCAGTAGAACAGGGGGCGTCGGCTACACCTTC
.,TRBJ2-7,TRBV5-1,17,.,CASSLALKPTSSYEQYF,TGCGCCAGCAGCTTGGCCCTGAAGCCGACTAGCTCCTACGAGCAGTACTTC
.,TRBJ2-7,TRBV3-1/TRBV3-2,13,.,CASRPGAAYEQYF,TGTGCCAGCAGGCCAGGGGCGGCCTACGAGCAGTACTTC
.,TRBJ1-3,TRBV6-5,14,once,CASSSTGRANTIYF,TGTGCCAGCAGTTCTACGGGGAGGGCAAACACCATATATTTT
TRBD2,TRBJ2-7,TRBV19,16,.,CASSIKSGRASYEQYF,TGTGCCAGTAGTATAAAAAGCGGGAGGGCCTCCTACGAGCAGTACTTC
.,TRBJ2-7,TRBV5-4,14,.,CASTKAGGVHEQYF,TGTGCCAGCACAAAGGCCGGGGGAGTCCACGAGCAGTACTTC
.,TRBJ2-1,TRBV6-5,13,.,CASSYSRSNEQFF,TGTGCCAGCAGTTACTCCCGGAGTAATGAGCAGTTCTTC
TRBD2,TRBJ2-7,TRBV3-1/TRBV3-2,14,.,CASSFSFGGAEQYF,TGTGCCAGCAGCTTCTCTTTCGGGGGGGCCGAGCAGTACTTC
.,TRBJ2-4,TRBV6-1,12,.,CASSDRGTIQYF,TGTGCCAGCAGTGACAGGGGAACCATTCAGTACTTC